This TCR beta chain was sequenced in a study of response to subunit inactivated influenza vaccine. Findings and caveats of the study: Authors proposed each seasonal influenza vaccination draws in few new T cells.

V was cut by 0 bases and J by 2 bases, with 4 bases left in between. The CDR3 length is 13 residues. Germline CDR1 reads SGHDT; CDR2 reads YYEEEE. TCRdb redid the calling of the RT-PCR reads with MiXCR, one entry per CDR3 protein. The sample includes 500,000 to 700,000 distinct CDR3 sequences, under 25% of them seen just once. This clonotype occurred a few times. What it binds is unknown. These data are also associated with another study on T cells expressing NK-cell markers. Per that paper: TCR beta cDNA was generated via 5'RACE template switching incorporating UMIs. Repertoires of TCR beta were obtained from T cells sorted as CD3+CD56+NKG2C+, CD3+CD56+NKG2C- and CD3+CD56-NKG2C+. Of the CD8+ T cells in a handful of donors, roughly 1.0-7.0% belonged to dominant NKG2C+ clonotypes.

This TCR was sampled from a man aged 50 to 60 who received an inactivated influenza vaccine. This specimen was CD4+ T cells sorted from PBMCs, taken about 13 days after vaccination. V usage is TRBV5-6 and J usage is TRBJ2-3; D not resolved. The CDR3 here is CASSLEFTDTQYF. CDR3 nucleotides: TGTGCCAGCAGCTTGGAATTCACAGATACGCAGTATTTT.